This TCR beta chain was captured by sequencing in a study of cytomegalovirus exposure and HLA in healthy donors. There are 16 residues in the CDR3. V trimming: 0 bases; J trimming: 6 bases; junction bases outside the gene matches: 8. CDR1 is LGHNA, CDR2 YNFKEQ, per germline. The PCR ran on 60 Vbeta and 13 Jbeta primers. Profiling relied on immunoSEQ multiplex PCR, and the TCRdb table lists in-frame clones only, not all of them. The table has roughly 160,000 clones, nearly 80% seen once. The chain recombines TRBV4-2 with TRBJ2-5, with 9 bases identical to TRBD2. The TCR comes from a man aged 50-59 years in good health and CMV-seropositive. The material sequenced was PBMCs. DNA of the CDR3: TGTGCCAGCAGCCAAGAGCGCGGGGGGGCCGCAAAGACCCAGTACTTC. Protein: CASSQERGGAAKTQYF.